Shown below are 28 T cell receptor beta chains from a single sample sequenced in a study of blood T cell repertoires in COVID-19. Profiled with immunoSEQ multiplex PCR; TCRdb holds only in-frame clones, not every one. The profile shows some 300,000 clones, around nine tenths of them singletons. The sequencing input was peripheral blood. Receptors originate from a man between 65 and 85 years old with acute or convalescent COVID-19.

The CDR3 DNA reads TGTGCCAGCGGACAAACAGGGTTGAGTGAAAAACTGTTTTTT. Translating it yields CASGQTGLSEKLFF. This chain uses TRBV7-2 with TRBJ1-4; a weak D match, TRBD1 (6 bases). The ends were cut back, 8 bases at V and 7 bases at J, with 17 bases in the middle. The CDR3 is 14 residues long. Germline CDR1 SGHTA, CDR2 FQGNSA.

CDR3 sequence: CASSPWGLAVNEQYF. The CDR3 DNA sequence: TGTGCCAGCAGTCCCTGGGGACTAGCGGTAAACGAGCAGTACTTC. The J gene is TRBJ2-7, the V gene TRBV27; 11 bases line up with TRBD2. The CDR3 is 15 residues long. V shed 5 bases, J shed 5 bases, and the junction held 8 bases outside the gene matches. Germline lookup yields CDR1 MNHEY and CDR2 SMNVEV (reference sequence).

V usage is TRBV9 and J usage is TRBJ2-5; 7 bases fit TRBD2. The V and J ends lost 0 bases and 1 base, in that order; junction bases with no gene match: 9. The length of the CDR3 is 17 residues. Germline CDR1 and CDR2: SGDLS and YYNGEE. The CDR3 DNA is TGTGCCAGCAGCGTAGGGGTGGGAGGGCCCCCCCAAGAGACCCAGTACTTC. Translated, it gives CASSVGVGGPPQETQYF.

The rearrangement joins TRBV2 to TRBJ1-5; D may be TRBD1 (6 bases). Germline-derived CDR1 and CDR2 are SNHLY and FYNNEI. The CDR3 contains 15 residues. Trimming cost V 8 bases and J 5 bases, with 19 bases left between them. CDR3 nucleotide sequence: TGTGCCAGCGGCGCAGGGGATCCCGCTTATCAGCCCCAGCATTTT. Encoded protein: CASGAGDPAYQPQHF.

The gene calls are TRBV9 and TRBJ2-1; D perhaps matches TRBD2 (5 bases). Trimming took off 3 bases at V and 1 base at J, with 14 bases between the two ends. Germline V gene sequence: CDR1 SGDLS, CDR2 YYNGEE. This CDR3 is 16 amino acids long. The CDR3 region is CASSGSGGLSYNEQFF. The DNA of the CDR3 is TGTGCCAGCAGCGGGTCTGGAGGATTGTCCTACAATGAGCAGTTCTTC.

The chain couples TRBV3-1 (or the pseudogene TRBV3-2) to TRBJ1-1, with D maybe TRBD1 (5 bases). V gave up 0 bases and J gave up 10 bases, with 18 bases separating them. Germline V gene data show CDR1 as LGHDT and CDR2 as YNNKEL (reference sequence). The CDR3 runs 15 residues. The CDR3 reads CASSQDQGSIQRAFF. Written as DNA, the CDR3 is TGTGCCAGCAGCCAAGATCAGGGCTCCATCCAGAGAGCTTTCTTT.

The chain combines TRBV5-1 with TRBJ2-5, with 7 nucleotides matching TRBD1. Per germline, CDR1 SGHRS and CDR2 YFSETQ. This CDR3 is built from 12 residues. V was clipped by 5 bases and J by 3 bases; unmatched bases: 1. CDR3 region: CASRGQEETQYF. DNA of the CDR3: TGCGCCAGCAGAGGACAGGAAGAGACCCAGTACTTC.

V gene TRBV4-3 combines with J gene TRBJ1-2; TRBD1 is a possible D gene (5 bases). Looked up from germline, CDR1 is LGHNA and CDR2 is YSLEER. The V end lost 0 bases, the J end lost 7 bases, and 6 bases lay between the germline ends. This CDR3 is built from 12 residues. The CDR3 loop is CASSQDRVGYTF. CDR3 DNA: TGCGCCAGCAGCCAAGACAGGGTTGGCTACACCTTC.

About this clone itself: The sample holds other DNA sequences that translate to the same CDR3. CDR3 sequence reads: CASSQVSGDTQYF. CDR3 nucleotide sequence: TGTGCCAGCAGCCAAGTATCGGGAGATACGCAGTATTTT. The V and J genes are TRBV3-1 (or the pseudogene TRBV3-2) and TRBJ2-3; D remains ambiguous. CDR3 length: 13 residues. Germline values: CDR1 LGHDT, CDR2 YNNKEL (reference sequence). V shed 1 base and J shed 5 bases, with 7 bases lying between them.

This chain connects TRBV3-1 (or the pseudogene TRBV3-2) to TRBJ1-1; D is unclear. The CDR3 contains 16 residues. V dropped 0 bases and J dropped 0 bases, with 11 bases sitting between them. The germline V gene encodes CDR1 LGHDT and CDR2 YNNKEL (reference sequence). CDR3 nucleotides: TGTGCCAGCAGCCAAGAGTCCCCGGGAGTGAACACTGAAGCTTTCTTT. Translated: CASSQESPGVNTEAFF.

CDR3 residues: CASSQGTSGRGEQFF. The CDR3, as DNA: TGTGCCAGCAGCCAAGGGACTAGCGGGAGGGGTGAGCAGTTCTTC. V and J are TRBV3-1 (or the pseudogene TRBV3-2) and TRBJ2-1; 15 bases fit TRBD2. CDR3 length equals 15 residues. The ends lost 1 base at V and 9 bases at J; junction bases unmatched: 1. Germline V gene sequence: CDR1 LGHDT, CDR2 YNNKEL (reference sequence).

The rearrangement links TRBV10-3 to TRBJ2-3; a possible D gene is TRBD1 (6 bases). The CDR3 contains 14 residues. V lost 5 bases, J lost 1 base, and 10 bases lay in between. The V gene's germline CDR1 is ENHRY and CDR2 SYGVKD. CDR3 region: CAISNRQGTDTQYF. CDR3 sequence (DNA): TGTGCCATCAGTAATCGACAGGGCACAGATACGCAGTATTTT.

The chain carries TRBV5-6 and TRBJ1-3; 7 nucleotides align to TRBD1. Germline V lookup: CDR1 SGHDT, CDR2 YYEEEE. This CDR3 has 14 amino acids. V lost 4 bases and J lost 4; bases outside the gene matches: 5. The DNA for the CDR3 is TGTGCCAGCAGCGCACAGGGGACAGGAAACACCATATATTTT. Protein sequence: CASSAQGTGNTIYF.

This clone was counted between two and nine times. The chain carries TRBV2 and TRBJ2-1, with 12 bases aligning to TRBD2. Germline V gene lookup returns CDR1 SNHLY and CDR2 FYNNEI. V was clipped by 9 bases and J by 5 bases; unmatched bases: 8. This CDR3 comprises 15 residues. The CDR3 loop reads CARSPTSGGNNEQFF. In DNA form, the CDR3 reads TGTGCCAGGAGCCCGACTAGCGGGGGTAACAATGAGCAGTTCTTC.

The CDR3: CASSYSGGDQPQHF. Written as DNA, the CDR3 is TGTGCCAGCAGTTACTCCGGAGGGGATCAGCCCCAGCATTTT. V usage is TRBV6-2 or TRBV6-3 and J usage is TRBJ1-5, with D perhaps TRBD1 (5 bases). Per germline, CDR1 MNHEY and CDR2 SVGEGT. CDR3 length: 14 amino acids. V dropped 0 bases and J dropped 5 bases, with 8 bases sitting between them.

The gene calls are TRBV7-2 and TRBJ2-1; 11 positions match TRBD2. The V gene end was trimmed by 5 bases and the J gene end by 6 bases; junction bases not matched to a gene: 6. The germline gives CDR1 SGHTA, CDR2 FQGNSA. The CDR3 length is 15 residues. The CDR3 sequence: CASSQVAGGINEQFF. The CDR3 region has the DNA TGTGCCAGCAGCCAGGTAGCGGGAGGGATCAATGAGCAGTTCTTC.

The sample holds a few counts of this clone. The germline gene is not matched at one end of the junction; a read error may be the cause. This chain joins TRBV7-8 and TRBJ2-7; D is ambiguous. Germline assignment: CDR1 SGHVS and CDR2 FQNEAQ. The CDR3 has 12 amino acids. The CDR3 nucleotides are TGTGCCAGCAGCTTAGACGGTTCGATATTGCACTTC. Protein product: CASSLDGSILHF.

The chain recombines TRBV5-1 with TRBJ2-3; 10 positions match TRBD2. Germline V CDR1 and CDR2: SGHRS, YFSETQ. This CDR3 region has 22 residues. The V gene end was trimmed by 4 bases and the J gene end by 3 bases; junction bases not matched to a gene: 26. The CDR3 coding sequence is TGCGCCAGCAGCGAGGGAGCGGTTTCGTTCTTCTTGGCTAGCGGGAGTACAGATACGCAGTATTTT. As protein: CASSEGAVSFFLASGSTDTQYF.

V usage is TRBV23-1 and J usage is TRBJ2-4, with 7 nucleotides matching TRBD2. TRBV23-1 is known as an ORF, though its function is uncertain. V trimming: 0 bases; J trimming: 0 bases; junction bases outside the gene matches: 5. The CDR3 length is 17 residues. The CDR3 spells CASSQSGRGEAKNIQYF. The CDR3 DNA sequence: TGCGCCAGCAGTCAATCGGGGAGGGGAGAAGCCAAAAACATTCAGTACTTC.

The gene calls are TRBV25-1 and TRBJ2-1; D ambiguous. Trimming shortened V by 0 bases and J by 6 bases, and 9 bases separated the two germline ends. Looked up from germline, CDR1 is MGHDK and CDR2 is SYGVNS. The CDR3 is 14 amino acids. For the CDR3, the DNA is TGTGCCAGCAGTGAATATATGTCCGGCAATGAGCAGTTCTTC. It encodes CASSEYMSGNEQFF.

The V and J genes are TRBV28 and TRBJ2-7, with 7 bases lining up with TRBD1. The CDR3 sequence is 12 residues long. From germline, CDR1 is MDHEN and CDR2 SYDVKM. The junction had 6 bases not matched to a gene; V was cut back by 10 bases and J by 3 bases. For the CDR3, the DNA is TGTGCCACCATCCGGGACAGCTACGAGCAGTACTTC. Translation gives CATIRDSYEQYF.

The chain links TRBV18 to TRBJ2-1, with 13 nucleotides matching TRBD2. The germline V gene encodes CDR1 KGHSH and CDR2 LQKENI. This CDR3 is built from 15 residues. The junction had 9 bases not matched to a gene; V was cut back by 8 bases and J by 8 bases. The CDR3 DNA reads TGTGCCAGCGAGCCCGGACTAGCGGGAGTCCATGAGCAGTTCTTC. This sequence encodes CASEPGLAGVHEQFF.

The V and J genes are TRBV19 and TRBJ2-7; TRBD1 matches at 7 bases. The CDR3 runs 13 residues. After removal of 4 bases from V and 1 base from J, the junction contained 1 base not matched to a gene. The V gene's germline CDR1 is LNHDA and CDR2 SQIVND (reference sequence). The CDR3 loop is CASSTTGSYEQYF. The DNA for the CDR3 is TGTGCCAGTAGTACGACAGGGTCCTACGAGCAGTACTTC.

The genes are TRBV9 and TRBJ2-3; the D is unclear. The CDR3 length is 13 residues. Trimming took 3 bases from V and 8 from J, leaving 13 bases between them. The germline V gene encodes CDR1 SGDLS and CDR2 YYNGEE. For the CDR3, the DNA is TGTGCCAGCAGCGCCTTTCAAAGAGGTACGCAGTATTTT. Its protein product is CASSAFQRGTQYF.

The rearrangement uses TRBV2 and TRBJ2-7, with 11 bases lining up with TRBD2. From germline, CDR1 is SNHLY and CDR2 FYNNEI. The CDR3 extends over 14 amino acids. V shed 7 bases, J shed 4 bases, and the junction held 6 bases outside the gene matches. The CDR3 nucleotides read TGTGCCAGCAACGGACTAGCGGGTGAATACGAGCAGTACTTC. Translating it yields CASNGLAGEYEQYF.

The chain employs TRBV18 and TRBJ2-1; D uncertain. V was shortened by 5 bases and J by 4 bases, with 15 bases between the two germline ends. CDR1 and CDR2 (germline): KGHSH, LQKENI. CDR3 size: 15 residues. CDR3 residues: CASSYRVTDYNEQFF. Written as DNA, the CDR3 is TGTGCCAGCTCATACAGAGTAACAGATTACAATGAGCAGTTCTTC.

The chain couples TRBV2 to TRBJ1-1, with a possible D match to TRBD1 (6 bases). The germline V and J ends were trimmed by 7 bases and 1 base, with 10 bases remaining between them. The length of the CDR3 is 13 residues. Germline lookup yields CDR1 SNHLY and CDR2 FYNNEI. The DNA of the CDR3 is TGTGCCAGCAATCTACAGGGGAACACTGAAGCTTTCTTT. This translates into CASNLQGNTEAFF.

The chain has TRBV18 and TRBJ2-3, with a tentative D call TRBD2 (5 bases). Germline CDR1 is KGHSH and CDR2 is LQKENI. This CDR3 region has 15 residues. V lost 3 bases and J lost 2, with 12 bases in between. Here the CDR3 DNA reads TGTGCCAGCTCACCCCCGGGATCGGTCACAGATACGCAGTATTTT. Protein product: CASSPPGSVTDTQYF.